The TCR beta chain under discussion was sequenced for a study of control samples from healthy donors and cancer patients. The repertoire was sequenced with immunoSEQ multiplex PCR; TCRdb's copy has only in-frame clones and lacks some. The sample records about 230,000 clones, almost 85% being singletons. Losses at the gene ends were 4 bases for V and 3 bases for J; bases not matched to a gene: 4. CDR3 length equals 17 residues. CDR1 is SGDLS, CDR2 YYNGEE, per germline. V and J are TRBV9 and TRBJ2-2; 15 bases line up with TRBD2. The sequence was obtained from a woman aged 55-70 years with lung cancer. Input material: PBMCs. CDR3 DNA: TGTGCCAGCAGCCGGACTAGCGGGGGGGCGGACACCGGGGAGCTGTTTTTT. It yields the protein CASSRTSGGADTGELFF.